This TCR beta chain stems from a study of shared clonotypes between healthy human individuals. General study points: Shared clonotypes: 4.5% to 5% naive CD4, under 4% naive CD8, over 2% memory CD4, under 0.45% memory CD8. Memory subsets generally showed smaller estimated richness than naive subsets did. Sequencing of the sorted subsets was shown by rarefaction to be incomplete despite large depth.

Some 28,000 T cell genomes (roughly 0.2 ug DNA) went into each sorted-subset replicate. The method was immunoSEQ multiplex PCR; TCRdb's version includes in-frame clones alone and lacks a portion of them. The table has over a million clones, under 80% seen once. This clone was observed once. Its antigen is undetermined. Germline CDR1 SGHDN, CDR2 FVKESK. The ends lost 2 bases at V and 2 bases at J; junction bases unmatched: 5. This CDR3 comprises 15 residues. The rearrangement joins TRBV14 to TRBJ2-7; 8 nucleotides align to TRBD2. This clonotype originated in a man between 18 and 35 years old in good health. The sample taken for sequencing was memory CD4+ T cells sorted from blood. Noted subset: CD45RA-negative fraction. Here the CDR3 DNA reads TGTGCCAGCAGCCAATATAGCGGGGAAACCTACGAGCAGTACTTC. Amino acid sequence: CASSQYSGETYEQYF.